This T cell receptor (beta chain) originates from a study of post-analysis software for immune sequencing data. General study findings and limits: Roughly 5 TRBV segments occurring more often in patients than controls included TRBV5-6, TRBV5-1 and TRBV20-1.

With respect to this clonotype: Its antigen is as yet unknown.

Libraries were made from TCR beta cDNA, and they carried unique molecular identifiers. MiXCR, applied by TCRdb to the PCR reads, yields one record per CDR3 protein. The sample records under 650,000 distinct CDR3 sequences, roughly 45% being singletons. Trimming took off 6 bases at V and 0 bases at J, with 8 bases between the two ends. Per germline, CDR1 DFQATT and CDR2 SNEGSKA (reference sequence). The CDR3 consists of 12 residues. The receptor was derived from a girl aged 5-17 years with multiple sclerosis. Sequencing used blood. This chain joins TRBV20-1 and TRBJ1-2, with D unresolved. As DNA, the CDR3 is TGCAGTGCAAAGACAACTAACTATGGCTACACCTTC. Protein product: CSAKTTNYGYTF.